This TCR beta chain was captured in a study of beta chain features in type 1 diabetes. Whole-study context: The study found patients and healthy donors alike in age, gender and cell yields.

From germline, CDR1 is MNHEY and CDR2 SVGAGI. The CDR3 sequence is 16 residues long. Trimming took 1 base from V and 6 from J, leaving 15 bases between them. The sequenced template was cDNA made from the entire isolated RNA. Assay used: immunoSEQ multiplex PCR; TCRdb lists only in-frame clones, some missing. The sample holds 300,000 to 350,000 clones; around 9.7% are singletons and the top ten take more than 0.8%. Sorting of CD4+ naive, central memory, regulatory and stem cell-like memory cells was performed via CD45RO/CCR7/CD25/CD127/CD95/CD27. General study points: TCRB rearrangement may or may not be influenced by HLA type; here this remained unresolved. Sequencing of cDNA might inflate the share of cells that strongly express TCR. In all four CD4+ subsets, TCRB CDR3 length was significantly, moderately reduced in type 1 diabetes.

Comments on this clone: Its antigen remains unidentified.

Source material: central memory CD4+ T cells from blood. The receptor comes from a man under 40 with type 1 diabetes. This chain links TRBV6-5 with TRBJ1-4; D possibly corresponds to TRBD1 (6 bases). Written as DNA, the CDR3 is TGTGCCAGCAGTTACTTGTCAGCGGGGGCGGATGAAAAACTGTTTTTT. It yields the protein CASSYLSAGADEKLFF.